The 26 T cell receptor beta chains reported below all come from one sample, sequenced in a study of shared T cell receptors in the human thymus. TCRdb's table, derived via immunoSEQ multiplex PCR, lists solely in-frame clones and lacks some. The repertoire consists of about 540,000 clones, with more than 75% occurring once and the leading ten covering 0.013%. These records were also assigned to another study, of human thymus T cells.

The sequencing sample was made of thymocytes. These receptors were taken from a boy under three years old with a congenital heart defect.

The chain links TRBV7-2 to TRBJ2-7, with a possible D match to TRBD2 (6 bases). Trimming took off 2 bases at V and 9 bases at J, with 11 bases between the two ends. Germline CDR1 reads SGHTA; CDR2 reads FQGNSA. CDR3 length: 12 residues. The CDR3 DNA reads as TGTGCCAGCAGCTTAAGGGAGGACTTGCAGTACTTC. Amino acids: CASSLREDLQYF. Combining the CDR3 with reference TRBV7-2 and TRBJ2-7 gives the whole variable domain GAGVSQSPSNKVTEKGKDVELRCDPISGHTALYWYRQSLGQGLEFLIYFQGNSAPDKSGLPSDRFSAERTGGSVSTLTIQRTQQEDSAVYLCASSLREDLQYFGPGTRLTVT.

This chain connects TRBV5-6 to TRBJ1-3; 7 bases are shared with TRBD1. Germline values: CDR1 SGHDT, CDR2 YYEEEE. The J segment lost 0 bases and the V segment lost 2 bases, leaving 2 bases of the junction unmatched. This CDR3 region has 15 residues. The CDR3 reads CASSLRQGSGNTIYF. CDR3 nucleotides: TGTGCCAGCAGCTTACGACAGGGCTCTGGAAACACCATATATTTT.

The V and J genes are TRBV30 and TRBJ1-2; 8 nucleotides agree with TRBD1. This CDR3 region has 14 residues. J lost 3 bases, V lost 7 bases, and 10 bases had no gene match. Germline CDR1 is GTSNPN and CDR2 is SVGIG (reference sequence). The CDR3 coding sequence is TGTGCCTCCATCGGACAGGGAAAGTACTATGGCTACACCTTC. Protein product: CASIGQGKYYGYTF.

The chain has TRBV5-1 and TRBJ2-2; 11 bases are a match to TRBD2. The length of the CDR3 is 18 residues. V gave up 4 bases and J gave up 2 bases; unmatched junction bases: 10. The germline V gene has CDR1 SGHRS and CDR2 YFSETQ. CDR3: CASSPPGLAASNTGELFF. CDR3 nucleotide sequence: TGCGCCAGCAGCCCGCCGGGACTAGCGGCTAGCAACACCGGGGAGCTGTTTTTT.

V is TRBV29-1 and J is TRBJ2-7, with D maybe TRBD1 (5 bases). Trimming took off 1 base at V and 4 bases at J, with 8 bases between the two ends. Germline-derived CDR1 and CDR2 are SQVTM and ANQGSEA. The CDR3 has 12 amino acids. CDR3 region: CSVEGREYEQYF. The CDR3 bases are TGCAGCGTTGAAGGCAGGGAATACGAGCAGTACTTC.

This clone was detected a few times. The chain recombines TRBV28 with TRBJ2-7, with D maybe TRBD1 (5 bases). The length of the CDR3 is 14 residues. V was cut by 2 bases and J by 7 bases, with 15 bases left in between. Germline loops: CDR1 MDHEN, CDR2 SYDVKM. Written as DNA, the CDR3 is TGTGCCAGCAGTTTAAGGTGGCAGGGTGGAGAGCAGTACTTC. Translating gives CASSLRWQGGEQYF. Full variable domain (rest looked up from reference TRBV28 and TRBJ2-7): DVKVTQSSRYLVKRTGEKVFLECVQDMDHENMFWYRQDPGLGLRLIYFSYDVKMKEKGDIPEGYSVSREKKERFSLILESASTNQTSMYLCASSLRWQGGEQYFGPGTRLTVT.

V is TRBV7-6 and J is TRBJ2-2; 9 bases agree with TRBD1. Per germline, CDR1 SGHVS and CDR2 FNYEAQ. V was pared by 5 bases and J by 3 bases, with 13 bases of the junction left unmatched. CDR3 length: 18 residues. The CDR3, as DNA: TGTGCCAGCAGCCGACGGGACAGGGCGGAATGGGACACCGGGGAGCTGTTTTTT. Protein: CASSRRDRAEWDTGELFF.

This chain joins TRBV27 and TRBJ2-3, with a tentative D call TRBD2 (7 bases). This CDR3 is 16 amino acids long. Germline V lookup: CDR1 MNHEY, CDR2 SMNVEV (reference sequence). Trimming stripped 2 bases from V and 6 bases from J, with 18 bases between. The CDR3 nucleotides are TGTGCCAGCAGTTTAGGGAGGGGATGGGGGCGGGATACGCAGTATTTT. Protein sequence: CASSLGRGWGRDTQYF.

This sequence joins TRBV14 and TRBJ2-1, with D unclear. Deletions cut 0 bases from V and 2 bases from J, with 5 bases between. The CDR3 is made up of 14 amino acids. Germline CDR1 reads SGHDN; CDR2 reads FVKESK. CDR3 residues: CASSQDVTYNEQFF. CDR3 DNA sequence: TGTGCCAGCAGCCAAGATGTAACCTACAATGAGCAGTTCTTC.

This clone is a singleton in its sample. The genes are TRBV7-9 and TRBJ2-1; 9 bases map to TRBD2. CDR3 size: 15 residues. Germline CDR1 reads SEHNR; CDR2 reads FQNEAQ (reference sequence). The V gene end was trimmed by 5 bases and the J gene end by 3 bases; junction bases not matched to a gene: 5. CDR3 bases: TGTGCCAGCAGCCCGTCAGCGGGAGGCTACAATGAGCAGTTCTTC. Protein: CASSPSAGGYNEQFF.

The chain couples TRBV14 to TRBJ2-5; D gene uncertain. The CDR3 loop spans 14 amino acids. Germline V gene sequence: CDR1 SGHDN, CDR2 FVKESK. Trimming pared 2 bases from V and 2 bases from J, leaving 9 bases between. CDR3 amino acids: CASSQSVPQETQYF. As DNA, the CDR3 is TGTGCCAGCAGCCAATCGGTTCCTCAAGAGACCCAGTACTTC.

Here the CDR3 DNA reads TGCGCCAGCAGCTCTTTTGGGGAGCCTGGCCTCGAGCAGTACTTC. Translation: CASSSFGEPGLEQYF. V is TRBV5-1 and J is TRBJ2-7, with D possibly matching TRBD2 (5 bases). Trimming pared 3 bases from V and 6 bases from J, leaving 19 bases between. This CDR3 is built from 15 residues. The germline V gene has CDR1 SGHRS and CDR2 YFSETQ.

This clone was counted between two and nine times. The V gene is TRBV11-2, the J gene TRBJ2-7, with D perhaps matching TRBD1 (7 bases). Deletions cut 4 bases from V and 5 bases from J, with 15 bases between. CDR1 is SGHAT and CDR2 is FQNNGV in the germline V gene. CDR3 length equals 14 residues. The CDR3 spells CASSSYRGLDEQYF. The DNA of the CDR3 is TGTGCCAGCAGCTCATACAGGGGACTCGACGAGCAGTACTTC. Full variable domain (remainder filled in from reference TRBV11-2 and TRBJ2-7): EAGVAQSPRYKIIEKRQSVAFWCNPISGHATLYWYQQILGQGPKLLIQFQNNGVVDDSQLPKDRFSAERLKGVDSTLKIQPAKLEDSAVYLCASSSYRGLDEQYFGPGTRLTVT.

This clone was seen just once. The rearrangement uses TRBV9 and TRBJ2-3; D gene unclear. CDR3 length: 14 amino acids. V shed 0 bases and J shed 2 bases, with 7 bases lying between them. Germline V gene lookup returns CDR1 SGDLS and CDR2 YYNGEE. The CDR3 here is CASSVGPTTDTQYF. The CDR3 bases are TGTGCCAGCAGCGTAGGCCCTACCACAGATACGCAGTATTTT.

This chain joins TRBV6-1 and TRBJ2-7; 7 bases agree with TRBD1. The CDR3 spans 15 residues. Unmatched junction bases numbered 7, after V lost 2 bases and J lost 3 bases. Germline CDR1 and CDR2: MNHNS and SASEGT. DNA for the CDR3: TGTGCCAGCAGTGAACTGGGACAGAGTTTCTACGAGCAGTACTTC. Translation gives CASSELGQSFYEQYF.

The chain employs TRBV2 and TRBJ2-2, with 7 bases lining up with TRBD1. The germline V gene encodes CDR1 SNHLY and CDR2 FYNNEI. The length of the CDR3 is 17 residues. The J segment lost 0 bases and the V segment lost 7 bases, leaving 11 bases of the junction unmatched. CDR3 sequence reads: CASNPGEGGPNTGELFF. In DNA, the CDR3 is TGTGCCAGCAACCCCGGGGAAGGGGGCCCGAACACCGGGGAGCTGTTTTTT.

The chain joins TRBV29-1 to TRBJ2-1, with D possibly being TRBD2 (5 bases). The CDR3 has 14 amino acids. Trimming removed 3 bases from V and 2 bases from J, with 11 bases in between. Germline V gene lookup returns CDR1 SQVTM and CDR2 ANQGSEA. The CDR3 DNA is TGCAGCGTTGATACTAGGAGGCCCTACAATGAGCAGTTCTTC. The encoded protein is CSVDTRRPYNEQFF.

The chain couples TRBV9 to TRBJ2-1; 9 bases map to TRBD2. Germline V gene sequence: CDR1 SGDLS, CDR2 YYNGEE. The CDR3 consists of 17 residues. With V trimmed by 0 bases and J by 5 bases, 9 bases remained unmatched. The CDR3 is CASSVGASGMLNNEQFF. In nucleotides, the CDR3 is TGTGCCAGCAGCGTAGGGGCTAGCGGGATGCTTAACAATGAGCAGTTCTTC.

The chain combines TRBV6-5 with TRBJ2-7; 11 positions agree with TRBD2. The CDR3 sequence is 15 residues long. Germline lookup yields CDR1 MNHEY and CDR2 SVGAGI. The V segment lost 2 bases and the J segment 3 bases; nucleotides outside the gene matches: 3. The CDR3 DNA follows: TGTGCCAGCAGTTACCCCGGGACTAGCGGCTACGAGCAGTACTTC. It is translated as CASSYPGTSGYEQYF.

This clone came up once. CDR3 bases: TGTGCCTGGAGCGACAGGGTTTCCTACGAGCAGTACTTC. It codes for CAWSDRVSYEQYF. V gene TRBV30 combines with J gene TRBJ2-7, with 7 bases identical to TRBD1. Germline CDR1 reads GTSNPN; CDR2 reads SVGIG (reference sequence). The CDR3 is made up of 13 amino acids. V was clipped by 3 bases and J by 1 base; unmatched bases: 3.

A remark on this clone: Distinct nucleotide sequences in the sample also encode this CDR3. The rearrangement links TRBV5-1 to TRBJ1-1; D not certain. The CDR3 totals 14 residues. V was pared by 0 bases and J by 4 bases, with 10 bases between. Per germline, CDR1 SGHRS and CDR2 YFSETQ. CDR3 coding DNA: TGCGCCAGCAGCTTGGGGCGGGAGGGCACTGAAGCTTTCTTT. It yields the protein CASSLGREGTEAFF.

The chain links TRBV25-1 to TRBJ1-4; 10 nucleotides agree with TRBD1. CDR3 length equals 15 residues. Germline lookup yields CDR1 MGHDK and CDR2 SYGVNS. V was clipped by 8 bases and J by 8 bases; unmatched bases: 11. CDR3 sequence (DNA): TGTGCCAGCCCAGGGACAGGGGTTTCGGGGGAAAAACTGTTTTTT. As protein: CASPGTGVSGEKLFF.

CDR3 bases: TGTGCCAGCAGCAAAGTAAGGGGACATCATCAGCCCCAGCATTTT. Translation: CASSKVRGHHQPQHF. The chain employs TRBV21-1 and TRBJ1-5; the table assigns TRBD1, which was not confirmed against the DNA. TRBV21-1 is reported as a pseudogene. The CDR3 covers 15 residues.

The chain carries TRBV2 and TRBJ2-7, with TRBD2 matching 9 bases. Germline V lookup: CDR1 SNHLY, CDR2 FYNNEI. The CDR3 has 14 amino acids. Losses at the gene ends were 4 bases for V and 6 bases for J; bases not matched to a gene: 7. The CDR3 DNA sequence: TGTGCCAGCAGTGGAGCGGGAGGAGCCTCCGAGCAGTACTTC. Translating it yields CASSGAGGASEQYF.

The chain links TRBV6-8 to TRBJ2-3, with 15 bases matching TRBD2. Germline lookup yields CDR1 MNHGY and CDR2 SAAAGT. This CDR3 contains 15 residues. V lost 7 bases, J lost 11 bases, and 10 bases stayed unmatched. In DNA, the CDR3 is TGTGCCAGCACCAGCACCGGGACTAGCGGGAGGAAGCAGTATTTT. Amino acid sequence: CASTSTGTSGRKQYF.

V usage is TRBV6-5 and J usage is TRBJ1-5; 7 bases agree with TRBD1. The trim removed 2 bases at V and 1 base at J, leaving 5 bases unmatched. Germline V lookup: CDR1 MNHEY, CDR2 SVGAGI. The CDR3 contains 16 residues. The CDR3 DNA follows: TGTGCCAGCAGTTACGAGGTCAGGGGGAGCAATCAGCCCCAGCATTTT. Amino acids: CASSYEVRGSNQPQHF.